A selection of T cell receptor beta chains follows, all from one sample in a study of blood T cells in healthy people across ages. TCRdb fed the 5' RACE reads into MiXCR, producing one record per CDR3 protein. In the table there are around 650,000 distinct CDR3 sequences, 32% of which are singletons. Sequencing was done on a sample of blood. These receptor sequences come from a woman over 75 in good health. The CDR3 runs from the conserved cysteine through the conserved F or W. The D gene is left open where the match is weak. For some rows the clone size is stated as once, few or many, or as a class when expanded; others skip it.

d_call j_call clone_size v_call cdr3_aa cdr3_nt
- TRBJ2-3 - TRBV12-3/TRBV12-4 CASSLGVSTDVQYF TGTGCCAGCAGTTTAGGAGTGAGCACAGATGTGCAGTATTTT
- TRBJ2-7 many TRBV19 CASSARDFSYEQYF TGTGCCAGTAGTGCCCGGGACTTCTCCTACGAGCAGTACTTC
TRBD2 TRBJ2-3 many TRBV18 CASSPPDSGVLDTQYF TGTGCCAGCTCACCCCCGGATAGCGGGGTTCTTGATACGCAGTATTTT
TRBD2 TRBJ2-7 few TRBV5-1 CTSSLARGAGESSYEQYF TGCACCAGCAGCTTGGCGAGAGGAGCGGGGGAGAGCTCCTACGAGCAGTACTTC
- TRBJ1-1 - TRBV12-3/TRBV12-4 CASSFERNTEAFF TGTGCCAGCAGTTTTGAGAGGAACACTGAAGCTTTCTTT
- TRBJ1-5 many TRBV12-3/TRBV12-4 CASRGAYSNQPQHF TGTGCCAGCAGGGGGGCTTATAGCAATCAGCCCCAGCATTTT
- TRBJ1-2 - TRBV7-9 CASSFDTLGSEGYTF TGTGCCAGCAGCTTTGACACCCTAGGGAGTGAAGGCTACACCTTC
- TRBJ2-5 - TRBV5-1 CASSWDGGRETQYF TGCGCCAGCAGCTGGGACGGGGGCAGGGAGACCCAGTACTTC
- TRBJ2-7 many TRBV10-3 CAIREYLIGREQYF TGTGCCATCAGAGAATATCTCATCGGGCGGGAGCAGTACTTC
- TRBJ1-3 - TRBV4-1 CASSQEPDTSSGNTIYF TGCGCCAGCAGCCAAGAACCGGACACTAGCTCTGGAAACACCATATATTTT
- TRBJ1-1 many TRBV5-1 CASSLRQNEAFF TGCGCCAGCAGCTTGAGGCAGAATGAAGCTTTCTTT
TRBD2 TRBJ2-3 - TRBV12-3/TRBV12-4 CASRRLAVSTDAQYF TGTGCCAGCAGAAGACTAGCGGTTAGCACAGATGCGCAGTATTTT
- TRBJ2-1 many TRBV5-1 CASSFAGFSYNEQFF TGCGCCAGCAGCTTCGCGGGCTTCTCCTACAATGAGCAGTTCTTC
- TRBJ1-1 few TRBV7-9 CASSSLPLNTEAFF TGTGCCAGCAGCTCCCTTCCGTTGAACACTGAAGCTTTCTTT
- TRBJ2-5 many TRBV20-1 CSARGQRTIKETQYF TGCAGTGCTAGAGGTCAGCGGACAATAAAAGAGACCCAGTACTTC
- TRBJ2-5 few TRBV5-6 CASSFQNRETQYF TGTGCCAGCAGCTTCCAAAATAGAGAGACCCAGTACTTC
TRBD2 TRBJ2-3 few TRBV30 CAWRIGGRAGGLTDTQYF TGTGCCTGGAGGATCGGGGGTAGAGCGGGGGGGCTCACAGATACGCAGTATTTT